The clone carrying this T cell receptor (beta chain) was picked up a small number of times. Its target is unknown. This specimen belongs to a study of cytomegalovirus exposure and HLA in healthy donors. Study results and caveats: In a later analysis, a genetic analysis reported fewer productive-TCR N-insertions in an Asian-associated ancestry cluster than the cohort average. Presence/absence analysis assumed near-uniform sequencing depth across donors. An analysis was carried out at a later point. It showed that HLA-associated TCR beta chains were more clonally expanded than equally common non-associated chains.

This CDR3 region has 14 residues. Germline V gene sequence: CDR1 SGDLS, CDR2 YYNGEE. J was trimmed by 7 bases and V by 2 bases; bases with no gene match: 6. The PCR employed 60 Vbeta primers together with 13 Jbeta primers. Under the authors' procedure: Later, 80 million or so unique TCR beta chains were counted in an analysis, and roughly 11 million of them were shared. Method: immunoSEQ multiplex PCR; TCRdb's copy keeps in-frame clones and lacks some. V and J calls and clone size are given by that table; D and trimming were obtained from the DNA. The sample comprises about 130,000 clones, around four fifths of which are singletons, and approximately 11% rests with the top ten.

Material for sequencing was PBMCs. The origin of this receptor is a man younger than 45 in good health and CMV-seropositive. The J gene is TRBJ1-5, the V gene TRBV9, with 7 bases matching TRBD1. The CDR3: CASSVAGGGQPQHF. In nucleotides, the CDR3 is TGTGCCAGCAGCGTTGCAGGGGGAGGACAGCCCCAGCATTTT. Together with reference TRBV9 and TRBJ1-5, the CDR3 gives the full variable domain: DSGVTQTPKHLITATGQRVTLRCSPRSGDLSVYWYQQSLDQGLQFLIQYYNGEERAKGNILERFSAQQFPDLHSELNLSSLELGDSALYFCASSVAGGGQPQHFGDGTRLSIL.